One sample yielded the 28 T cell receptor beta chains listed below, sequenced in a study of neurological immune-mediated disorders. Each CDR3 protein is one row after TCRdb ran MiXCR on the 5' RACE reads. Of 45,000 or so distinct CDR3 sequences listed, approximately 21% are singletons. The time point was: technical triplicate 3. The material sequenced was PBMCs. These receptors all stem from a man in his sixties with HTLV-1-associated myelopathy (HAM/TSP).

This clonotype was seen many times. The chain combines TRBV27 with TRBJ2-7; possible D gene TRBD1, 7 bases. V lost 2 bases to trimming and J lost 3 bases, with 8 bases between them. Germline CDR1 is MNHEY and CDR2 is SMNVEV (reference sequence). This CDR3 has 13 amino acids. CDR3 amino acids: CASSLQGGYEQYF. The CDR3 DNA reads TGTGCCAGCAGTTTACAGGGGGGCTACGAGCAGTACTTC.

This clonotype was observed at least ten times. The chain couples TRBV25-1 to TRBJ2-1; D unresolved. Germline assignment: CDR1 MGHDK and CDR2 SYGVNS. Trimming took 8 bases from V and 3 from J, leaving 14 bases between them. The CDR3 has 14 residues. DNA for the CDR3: TGTGCCAGCCAGACTGGCCCCATCTACAATGAGCAGTTCTTC. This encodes CASQTGPIYNEQFF.

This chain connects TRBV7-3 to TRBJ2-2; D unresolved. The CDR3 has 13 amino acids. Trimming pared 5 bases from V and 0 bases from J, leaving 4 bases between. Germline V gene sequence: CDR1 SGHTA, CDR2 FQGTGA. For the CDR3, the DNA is TGTGCCAGCAGCCCCGCGAACACCGGGGAGCTGTTTTTT. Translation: CASSPANTGELFF.

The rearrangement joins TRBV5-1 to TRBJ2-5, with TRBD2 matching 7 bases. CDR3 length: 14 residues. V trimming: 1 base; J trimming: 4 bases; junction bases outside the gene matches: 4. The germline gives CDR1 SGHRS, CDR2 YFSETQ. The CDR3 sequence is CASSLFGGTETQYF. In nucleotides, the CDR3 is TGCGCCAGCAGCTTGTTCGGGGGGACAGAGACCCAGTACTTC.

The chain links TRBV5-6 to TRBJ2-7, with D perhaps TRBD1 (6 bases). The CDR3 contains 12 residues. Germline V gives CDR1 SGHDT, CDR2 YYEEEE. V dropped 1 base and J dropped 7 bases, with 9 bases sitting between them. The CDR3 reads CASSLRGTEQYF. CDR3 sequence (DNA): TGTGCCAGCAGCTTGAGGGGGACAGAGCAGTACTTC.

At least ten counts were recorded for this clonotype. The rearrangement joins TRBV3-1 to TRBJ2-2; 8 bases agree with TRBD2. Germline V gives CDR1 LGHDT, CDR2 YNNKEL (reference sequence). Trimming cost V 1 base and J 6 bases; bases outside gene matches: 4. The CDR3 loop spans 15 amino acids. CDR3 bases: TGTGCCAGCAGCCAAGCAACACTAGCGGCCGGGGAGCTGTTTTTT. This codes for CASSQATLAAGELFF.

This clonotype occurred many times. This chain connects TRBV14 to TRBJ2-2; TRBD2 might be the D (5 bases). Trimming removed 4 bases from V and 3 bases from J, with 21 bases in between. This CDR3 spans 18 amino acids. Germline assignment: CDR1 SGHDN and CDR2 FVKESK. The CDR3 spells CASSRSRTGSLYTGELFF. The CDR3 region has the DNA TGTGCCAGCAGCCGTTCCCGGACTGGGAGCCTTTACACCGGGGAGCTGTTTTTT.

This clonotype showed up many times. CDR3 nucleotides: TGTGCCAGCAGCGTGACCGGGGGCTCTGGAAACACCATATATTTT. Protein sequence: CASSVTGGSGNTIYF. The chain is built from TRBV6-1 and TRBJ1-3, with D tentatively TRBD1 (5 bases). In germline, CDR1 is MNHNS, CDR2 SASEGT. Trimming removed 6 bases at V and 0 bases at J, with 12 bases between. This CDR3 has 15 amino acids.

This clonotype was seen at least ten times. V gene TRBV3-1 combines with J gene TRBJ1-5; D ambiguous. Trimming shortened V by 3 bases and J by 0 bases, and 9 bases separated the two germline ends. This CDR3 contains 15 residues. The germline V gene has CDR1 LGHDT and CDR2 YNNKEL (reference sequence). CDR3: CASSQASYSNQPQHF. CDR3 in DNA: TGTGCCAGCAGCCAGGCCAGCTATAGCAATCAGCCCCAGCATTTT.

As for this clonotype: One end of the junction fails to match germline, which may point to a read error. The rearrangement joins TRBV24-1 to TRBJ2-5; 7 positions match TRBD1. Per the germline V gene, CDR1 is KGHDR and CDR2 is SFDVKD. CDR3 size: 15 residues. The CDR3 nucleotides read TGCGCCACCAGTGATCCGACAGGGAGACAAGGGACCCAGTACTTC. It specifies CATSDPTGRQGTQYF.

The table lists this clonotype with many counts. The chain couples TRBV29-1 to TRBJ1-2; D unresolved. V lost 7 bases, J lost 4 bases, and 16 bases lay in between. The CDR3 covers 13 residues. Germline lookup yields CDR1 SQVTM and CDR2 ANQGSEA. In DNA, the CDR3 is TGCAGCGGCACGGCCCCGGGTGGCTATGGCTACACCTTC. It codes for CSGTAPGGYGYTF.

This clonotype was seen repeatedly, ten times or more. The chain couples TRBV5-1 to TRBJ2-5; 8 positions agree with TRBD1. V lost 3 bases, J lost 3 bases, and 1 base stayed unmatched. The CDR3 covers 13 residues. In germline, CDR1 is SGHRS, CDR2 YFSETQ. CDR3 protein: CASSSQGEETQYF. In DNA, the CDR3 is TGCGCCAGCAGCTCACAGGGGGAAGAGACCCAGTACTTC.

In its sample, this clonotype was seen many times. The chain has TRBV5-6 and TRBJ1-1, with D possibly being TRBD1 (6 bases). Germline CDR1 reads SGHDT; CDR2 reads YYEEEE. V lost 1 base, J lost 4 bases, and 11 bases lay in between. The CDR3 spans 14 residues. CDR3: CASSLQGRGTEAFF. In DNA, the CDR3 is TGTGCCAGCAGCTTGCAGGGGCGAGGCACTGAAGCTTTCTTT.

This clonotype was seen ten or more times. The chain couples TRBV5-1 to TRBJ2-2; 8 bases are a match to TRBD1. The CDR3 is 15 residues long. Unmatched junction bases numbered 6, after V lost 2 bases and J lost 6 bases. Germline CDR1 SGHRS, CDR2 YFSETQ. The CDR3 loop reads CASSLGQGASGELFF. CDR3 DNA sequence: TGCGCCAGCAGCTTAGGGCAGGGGGCATCCGGGGAGCTGTTTTTT.

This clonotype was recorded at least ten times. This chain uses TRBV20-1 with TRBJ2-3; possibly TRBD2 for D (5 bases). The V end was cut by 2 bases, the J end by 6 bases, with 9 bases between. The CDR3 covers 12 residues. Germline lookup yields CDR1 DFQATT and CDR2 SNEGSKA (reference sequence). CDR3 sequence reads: CSARFGGDTQYF. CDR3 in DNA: TGCAGTGCTAGATTCGGCGGGGATACGCAGTATTTT.

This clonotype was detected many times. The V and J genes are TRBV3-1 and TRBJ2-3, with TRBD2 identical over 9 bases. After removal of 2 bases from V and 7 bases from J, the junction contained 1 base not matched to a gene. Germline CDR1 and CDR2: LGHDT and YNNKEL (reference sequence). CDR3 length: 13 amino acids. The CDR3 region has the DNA TGTGCCAGCAGCCAACTAGCGGGGAATACGCAGTATTTT. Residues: CASSQLAGNTQYF.

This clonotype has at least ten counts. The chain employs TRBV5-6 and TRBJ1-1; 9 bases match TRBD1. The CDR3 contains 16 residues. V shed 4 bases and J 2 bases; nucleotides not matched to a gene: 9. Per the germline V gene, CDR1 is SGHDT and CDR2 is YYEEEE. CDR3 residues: CASSLIGTGRNTEAFF. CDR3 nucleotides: TGTGCCAGCAGCCTTATAGGGACAGGGAGAAACACTGAAGCTTTCTTT.

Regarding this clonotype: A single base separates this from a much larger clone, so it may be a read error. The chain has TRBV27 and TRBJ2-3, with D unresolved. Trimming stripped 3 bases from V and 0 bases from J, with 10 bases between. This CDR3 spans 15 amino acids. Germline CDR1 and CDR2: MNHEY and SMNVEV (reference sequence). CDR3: CASSFWLNSTDTQYF. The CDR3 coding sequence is TGTGCCAGCAGTTTCTGGCTTAATAGCACAGATACGCAGTATTTT.

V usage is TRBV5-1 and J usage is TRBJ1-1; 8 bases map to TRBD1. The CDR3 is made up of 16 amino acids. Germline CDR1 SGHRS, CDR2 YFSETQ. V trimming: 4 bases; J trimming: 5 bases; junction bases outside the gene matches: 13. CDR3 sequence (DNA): TGCGCCAGCAGCCTTACTCAGGGGGCATTGAGTACTGAAGCTTTCTTT. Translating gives CASSLTQGALSTEAFF.

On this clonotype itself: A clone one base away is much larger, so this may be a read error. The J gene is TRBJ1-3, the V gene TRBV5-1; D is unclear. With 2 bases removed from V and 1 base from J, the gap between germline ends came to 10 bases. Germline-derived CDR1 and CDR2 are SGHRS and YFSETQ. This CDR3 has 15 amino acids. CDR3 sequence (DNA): TGCGCCAGCAGCTTTAAATCGGATTCTGGAAACACCATATATTTT. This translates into CASSFKSDSGNTIYF.

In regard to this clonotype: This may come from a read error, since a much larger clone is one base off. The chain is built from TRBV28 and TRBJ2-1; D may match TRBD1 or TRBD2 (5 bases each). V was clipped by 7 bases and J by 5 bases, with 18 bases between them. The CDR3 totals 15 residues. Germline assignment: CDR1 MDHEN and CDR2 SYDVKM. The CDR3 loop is CASKGNTGLNNEQFF. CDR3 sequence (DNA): TGTGCCAGCAAGGGAAATACAGGACTTAACAATGAGCAGTTCTTC. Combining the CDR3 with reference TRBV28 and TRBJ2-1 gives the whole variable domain DVKVTQSSRYLVKRTGEKVFLECVQDMDHENMFWYRQDPGLGLRLIYFSYDVKMKEKGDIPEGYSVSREKKERFSLILESASTNQTSMYLCASKGNTGLNNEQFFGPGTRLTVL.

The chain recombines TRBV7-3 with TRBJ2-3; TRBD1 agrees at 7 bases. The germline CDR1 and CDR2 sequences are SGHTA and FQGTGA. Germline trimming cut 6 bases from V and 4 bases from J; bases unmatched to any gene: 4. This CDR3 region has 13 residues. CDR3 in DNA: TGTGCCAGCAGTAACACAGGGGCAGATACGCAGTATTTT. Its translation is CASSNTGADTQYF. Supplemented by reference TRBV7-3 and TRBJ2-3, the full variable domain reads GAGVSQTPSNKVTEKGKYVELRCDPISGHTALYWYRQSLGQGPEFLIYFQGTGAADDSGLPNDRFFAVRPEGSVSTLKIQRTERGDSAVYLCASSNTGADTQYFGPGTRLTVL.

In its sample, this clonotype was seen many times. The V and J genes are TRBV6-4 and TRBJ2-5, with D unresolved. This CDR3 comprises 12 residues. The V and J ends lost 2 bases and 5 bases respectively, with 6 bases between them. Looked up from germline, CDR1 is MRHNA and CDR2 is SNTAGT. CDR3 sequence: CASSDAGETQYF. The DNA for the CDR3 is TGTGCCAGCAGTGACGCCGGGGAGACCCAGTACTTC.

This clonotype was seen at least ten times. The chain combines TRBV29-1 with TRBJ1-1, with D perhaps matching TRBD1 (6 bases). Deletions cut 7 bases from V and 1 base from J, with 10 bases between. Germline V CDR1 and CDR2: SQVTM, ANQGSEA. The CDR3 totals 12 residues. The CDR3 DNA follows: TGCAGCGCCGAGGGGGGGAACACTGAAGCTTTCTTT. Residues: CSAEGGNTEAFF. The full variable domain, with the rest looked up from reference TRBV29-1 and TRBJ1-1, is SAVISQKPSRDICQRGTSLTIQCQVDSQVTMMFWYRQQPGQSLTLIATANQGSEATYESGFVIDKFPISRPNLTFSTLTVSNMSPEDSSIYLCSAEGGNTEAFFGQGTRLTVV.

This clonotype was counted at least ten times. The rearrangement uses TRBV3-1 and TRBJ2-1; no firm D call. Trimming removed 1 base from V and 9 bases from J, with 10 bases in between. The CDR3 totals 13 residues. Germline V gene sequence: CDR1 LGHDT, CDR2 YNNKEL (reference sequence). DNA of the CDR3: TGTGCCAGCAGCCAAGTCTCCCTAACTGAGCAGTTCTTC. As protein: CASSQVSLTEQFF.

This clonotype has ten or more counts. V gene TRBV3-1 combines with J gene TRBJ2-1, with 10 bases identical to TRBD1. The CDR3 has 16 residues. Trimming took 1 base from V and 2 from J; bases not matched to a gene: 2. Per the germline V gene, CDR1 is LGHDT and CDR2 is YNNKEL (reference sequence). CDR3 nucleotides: TGTGCCAGCAGCCAAGTTGGGACAGGGGCCTACAATGAGCAGTTCTTC. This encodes CASSQVGTGAYNEQFF.

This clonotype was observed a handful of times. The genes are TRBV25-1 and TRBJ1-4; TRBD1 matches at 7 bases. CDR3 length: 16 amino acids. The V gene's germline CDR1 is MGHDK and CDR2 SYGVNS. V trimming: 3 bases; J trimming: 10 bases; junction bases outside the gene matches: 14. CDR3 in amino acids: CASSETGIGHVGKLFF. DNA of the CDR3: TGTGCCAGCAGTGAGACAGGGATTGGCCACGTGGGAAAACTGTTTTTT.

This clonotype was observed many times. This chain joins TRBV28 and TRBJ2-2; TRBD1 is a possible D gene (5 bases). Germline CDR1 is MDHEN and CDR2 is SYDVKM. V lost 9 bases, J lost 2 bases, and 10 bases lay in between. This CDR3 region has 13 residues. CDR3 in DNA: TGTGCCAGTCAACAGGTCAACACCGGGGAGCTGTTTTTT. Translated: CASQQVNTGELFF.